This T cell receptor beta chain was retrieved from a study of memory CD4+ T cells and cytomegalovirus serostatus. The sort gate was single viable CD3+CD4+CD8-CD45RO+ cells for memory CD4+ T cells. Total CD4+ T cells were enriched by CD4 positive selection. Method: immunoSEQ multiplex PCR; TCRdb's copy keeps in-frame clones and lacks some. In the table there are 45,000 to 65,000 clones, 78% of which are singletons. CDR3 length: 15 amino acids. Per germline, CDR1 SNHLY and CDR2 FYNNEI. V was clipped by 3 bases and J by 4 bases; unmatched bases: 9. This TCR derives from an adult in good health and CMV-seronegative. The source material was memory CD4+ T cells from blood. The genes are TRBV2 and TRBJ2-7; 7 positions match TRBD2. CDR3 region: CASSESMGRGYEQYF. CDR3 coding DNA: TGTGCCAGCAGTGAGAGTATGGGGAGGGGTTACGAGCAGTACTTC.